This T cell receptor (beta chain) was recorded in a study of shared clonotypes between healthy human individuals. Measured with immunoSEQ multiplex PCR; TCRdb has only the in-frame clones, and not every one. The data show millions of clones, about 95% seen once. Trimming took 6 bases from V and 0 from J, leaving 12 bases between them. Looked up from germline, CDR1 is MNHNY and CDR2 is SVGAGI (reference sequence). The CDR3 contains 15 residues. Selected positively for CCR7 and CD45RO-negative, naive CD8 cells excluded terminally differentiated effector memory CD45RA+ cells. This clonotype was obtained from a man aged 18 to 30 in good health. Source material: naive CD8+ T cells sorted from blood. The chain recombines TRBV6-6 with TRBJ2-1, with D unresolved. As DNA, the CDR3 is TGTGCCAGCAGCCAGTTTCGTAGCTCCTACAATGAGCAGTTCTTC. This gives the protein CASSQFRSSYNEQFF.